The rows below give T cell receptor beta chains drawn from one sample of a study of T cell responses to AZD1222 COVID-19 vaccine. TCRdb's table, derived via immunoSEQ multiplex PCR, lists solely in-frame clones and lacks some. Of 120,000 to 150,000 clones listed, nearly 90% were seen once; the top ten hold about 5%. This material consisted of peripheral blood, taken 28 days after the second dose of the MenACWY control vaccine. All receptors derive from an adult who received the MenACWY meningococcal vaccine as a control. CDR3s include the opening cysteine and the closing phenylalanine or tryptophan. A D gene is named only where the DNA matches it firmly. A clone size is listed for some rows: how often the clone was seen (once, few, many), or a class if it is expanded.

D gene	V gene	clone size	J gene	CDR3 DNA	CDR3 protein
NA	TRBV7-9	NA	TRBJ1-1	TGTGCCAGCAGCCGGAGTGGGGACGGGGTAGCTTTCTTT	CASSRSGDGVAFF
NA	TRBV5-4	NA	TRBJ2-1	TGTGCCAGCAGCTTGGGTGTTTGGACAGAAAACAATGAGCAGTTCTTC	CASSLGVWTENNEQFF
TRBD1	TRBV5-4	few	TRBJ1-2	TGTGCCAGCAGCGCCGGCCGCGACAGGGTCTGGTATGGCTACACCTTC	CASSAGRDRVWYGYTF
TRBD2	TRBV5-1	NA	TRBJ2-2	TGCGCCAGCAGCTTGATGGCGGGAGGGCCCGGGGAGCTGTTTTTT	CASSLMAGGPGELFF
NA	TRBV11-3	NA	TRBJ1-2	TGTGCCAGCAGCTTTGAACTGAATGGCTACACCTTC	CASSFELNGYTF
TRBD2	TRBV7-3	NA	TRBJ2-1	TGTGCCAGCAGCTTTCGACTAGCGGGGTACAATGAGCAGTTCTTC	CASSFRLAGYNEQFF
NA	TRBV5-4	NA	TRBJ1-2	TGTGCCAGCAGCTTGGGTCACGGAAAATATGGCTACACCTTC	CASSLGHGKYGYTF
NA	TRBV6-6	many	TRBJ1-5	TGTGCCAGCAGTCCCGACGGGACATCACTGACTGCTAGCAATCAGCCCCAGCATTTT	CASSPDGTSLTASNQPQHF
NA	TRBV5-6	NA	TRBJ1-3	TGTGCCAGCAGCTTGGGCGGGGGCCTGTTGGGAAACACCATATATTTT	CASSLGGGLLGNTIYF
NA	TRBV6-1	NA	TRBJ1-5	TGTGCCAGCAGTGAAATGGGGGGAAGGCAGCCCCAGCATTTT	CASSEMGGRQPQHF
NA	TRBV7-2	NA	TRBJ2-3	TGTGCCAGCAGCCAATCAGTGACTAGCACAGATACGCAGTATTTT	CASSQSVTSTDTQYF
NA	TRBV7-2	NA	TRBJ1-3	TGTGCCAGCAGCCACACCTCAGCCGGATCTGGAAACACCATATATTTT	CASSHTSAGSGNTIYF
NA	TRBV3-1/TRBV3-2	NA	TRBJ1-1	TGTGCCAGCAGCCGAAAGCTGAGGACGGGTACTGAAGCTTTCTTT	CASSRKLRTGTEAFF
NA	TRBV3-1/TRBV3-2	NA	TRBJ1-2	TGTGCCAGCAGCCTCCGGACACCTAACTATGGCTACACCTTC	CASSLRTPNYGYTF
TRBD2	TRBV6-2/TRBV6-3	NA	TRBJ2-5	TGTGCCAGCAGTTACCGGACTAGCGCGACCCAAGAGACCCAGTACTTC	CASSYRTSATQETQYF
NA	TRBV7-9	NA	TRBJ1-1	TGTGCCAGCGACCCGAACACTGAAGCTTTCTTT	CASDPNTEAFF
NA	TRBV10-3	NA	TRBJ1-2	TGTGCCATCAGTGAGTACCGGACGAGGGCTAACTATGGCTACACCTTC	CAISEYRTRANYGYTF
TRBD2	TRBV10-3	NA	TRBJ2-2	TGTGCCATCCGGCTAGCGGGAGGGCCGAACACCGGGGAGCTGTTTTTT	CAIRLAGGPNTGELFF
NA	TRBV7-3	NA	TRBJ1-3	TGTGCCAGCAGCCCAGATTCTGGAAACACCATATATTTT	CASSPDSGNTIYF
NA	TRBV10-3	NA	TRBJ2-5	TGTGCCATCAGTGAGGCCCAAGAGACCCAGTACTTC	CAISEAQETQYF
NA	TRBV5-1	NA	TRBJ1-3	TGCGCCAGCCGAACGGGGACAAACGGAAACACCATATATTTT	CASRTGTNGNTIYF
TRBD2	TRBV11-3	NA	TRBJ2-3	TGTGCCAGCAGCTGGAGGGCAGCGGGAGCCCCCGATACGCAGTATTTT	CASSWRAAGAPDTQYF
TRBD2	TRBV6-2/TRBV6-3	once	TRBJ2-7	TGTGCCAGCAGTCGGACTAGCGGAACCTACGAGCAGTACTTC	CASSRTSGTYEQYF
NA	TRBV28	NA	TRBJ1-6	TGTGCCAGCAGTAAAGAAAGGCAGGGTAGGTCACCCCTCCACTTT	CASSKERQGRSPLHF
TRBD2	TRBV27	NA	TRBJ2-1	TGTGCCAGCACATCTAGCGGGGGATACAATGAGCAGTTCTTC	CASTSSGGYNEQFF
NA	TRBV7-2	NA	TRBJ1-1	TGTGCCAGCAGCTTAGTGAACCGGAACACTGAAGCTTTCTTT	CASSLVNRNTEAFF
TRBD1	TRBV18	NA	TRBJ1-1	TGTGCCAGCTCACCCCGACAGGACAGGAGCACTGAAGCTTTCTTT	CASSPRQDRSTEAFF
NA	TRBV7-9	once	TRBJ1-1	TGTGCCAGCAGCGATCATGGCACTGAAGCTTTCTTT	CASSDHGTEAFF
NA	TRBV6-1	NA	TRBJ1-1	TGTGCCAGCAGTGAAGGGTACAACACTGAAGCTTTCTTT	CASSEGYNTEAFF
NA	TRBV19	NA	TRBJ1-2	TGTGCCAGTAGTATTCAACAGGGATTTCATGGCTACACCTTC	CASSIQQGFHGYTF
NA	TRBV5-1	NA	TRBJ1-4	TGCGCCAGCAGGGAGGGACTCCGAGACTCTAATGAAAAACTGTTTTTT	CASREGLRDSNEKLFF
NA	TRBV21-1	NA	TRBJ1-6	TGTGCCAGCAGCAACCACTCCCCCCAGGGATCTCCCCTCCACTTT	CASSNHSPQGSPLHF
NA	TRBV5-1	NA	TRBJ1-1	TGCGCCAGCAGCTTCCAGAGATTGAACACTGAAGCTTTCTTT	CASSFQRLNTEAFF
NA	TRBV13	NA	TRBJ1-1	TGTGCCAGCAGGTATCAGGGAACTGAAGCTTTCTTT	CASRYQGTEAFF
NA	TRBV4-1	NA	TRBJ2-7	TGCGCCAGCCAAGGACTCGCCTACGAGCAGTACTTC	CASQGLAYEQYF
TRBD1	TRBV6-5	NA	TRBJ2-7	TGTGCCAGCAGTTCCATGTCGACAGGGATCGCCTACGAGCAGTACTTC	CASSSMSTGIAYEQYF
NA	TRBV6-6	once	TRBJ1-5	TGTGCCAGCAGTTCCGGACAGTATAGCAATCAGCCCCAGCATTTT	CASSSGQYSNQPQHF
TRBD2	TRBV7-3	NA	TRBJ2-1	TGTGCCAGCAGCTTATCCGGACTAGCGGCCGACAATGAGCAGTTCTTC	CASSLSGLAADNEQFF
NA	TRBV6-5	NA	TRBJ1-2	TGTGCCAGCAGTTACGATCGGGGGTCTAACTATGGCTACACCTTC	CASSYDRGSNYGYTF
NA	TRBV7-6	NA	TRBJ1-5	TGTGCCAGCAGCCCTCTCCCCAATTTTGGTAGCAATCAGCCCCAGCATTTT	CASSPLPNFGSNQPQHF
NA	TRBV19	NA	TRBJ1-5	TGTGCCACCGCAGATGACGGCTTAATCAGGTCCCAGCATTTT	CATADDGLIRSQHF
TRBD1	TRBV11-3	NA	TRBJ1-2	TGTGCCAGCAGCTCATCGGGACAGGGAATCTATGGCTACACCTTC	CASSSSGQGIYGYTF
NA	TRBV28	NA	TRBJ1-1	TGTGCCAGCAGTTGGATCCCCGGCCCCATGGGACGGTACATGAACACTGAAGCTTTCTTT	CASSWIPGPMGRYMNTEAFF
NA	TRBV24-1	few	TRBJ2-1	TGTGCCACCAGTGACCGACGGACAGTTTATAACAATGAGCAGTTCTTC	CATSDRRTVYNNEQFF
NA	TRBV6-1	NA	TRBJ1-1	TGTGCCAGCAGTGAACAGGGTCTTAAGACTGAAGCTTTCTTT	CASSEQGLKTEAFF
TRBD1	TRBV4-1	NA	TRBJ1-1	TGCGCCAGCAGCCAAGATGGACAGGGGAGGACTGAAGCTTTCTTT	CASSQDGQGRTEAFF
TRBD1	TRBV4-2	NA	TRBJ1-4	TGTGCCAGCAGCCAGGCAGGGGGTAATGAAAAACTGTTTTTT	CASSQAGGNEKLFF
TRBD1	TRBV5-6	NA	TRBJ2-7	TGTGCCAGCAGCCAAATCAGGGGGTATCGGGAGCAGTACTTC	CASSQIRGYREQYF
TRBD1	TRBV10-3	NA	TRBJ1-1	TGTGCCATCAGCCGGGGACAGGTAGGCACTGAAGCTTTCTTT	CAISRGQVGTEAFF
TRBD2	TRBV6-6	NA	TRBJ2-3	TGTGCCAGCAGTCCGTACGGGACTAGCGGGGGGGCCTACTCCCCAGATACGCAGTATTTT	CASSPYGTSGGAYSPDTQYF
TRBD1	TRBV29-1	once	TRBJ2-3	TGCAGCGCGGGACAGGGAACAGATACGCAGTATTTT	CSAGQGTDTQYF
NA	TRBV5-1	NA	TRBJ2-7	TGCGCCAGCAGCTATGGACAAATATACGAGCAGTACTTC	CASSYGQIYEQYF
NA	TRBV7-2	NA	TRBJ1-6	TGTGCCAGCAGCCCCCCCCCAGGCCTTAATTCACCCCTCCACTTT	CASSPPPGLNSPLHF
TRBD1	TRBV7-2	NA	TRBJ1-3	TGTGCCAGCAGCTTACTGGGCAGGGGGCAGGGAAACACCATATATTTT	CASSLLGRGQGNTIYF
NA	TRBV5-1	NA	TRBJ1-2	TGCGCCAGCAGCCCAGACAGTTCCTATGGCTACACCTTC	CASSPDSSYGYTF
NA	TRBV7-2	NA	TRBJ1-4	TGTGCCAGCAGCAACCGGGGGGATCAGGAAAAACTGTTTTTT	CASSNRGDQEKLFF
NA	TRBV9	NA	TRBJ1-1	TGTGCCAGCAGCGTAGCAGGGAACACTGAAGCTTTCTTT	CASSVAGNTEAFF
NA	TRBV18	NA	TRBJ1-2	TGTGCCAGCTCACCGCTCCGGGAAGCTAACTATGGCTACACCTTC	CASSPLREANYGYTF
TRBD2	TRBV3-1/TRBV3-2	NA	TRBJ2-5	TGTGCCAGCAGCCCCAGCGGGGGATCGGGAGAGACCCAGTACTTC	CASSPSGGSGETQYF
NA	TRBV3-1/TRBV3-2	NA	TRBJ1-1	TGTGCCAGCAGCCAATTTAACGGTGAAGCTTTCTTT	CASSQFNGEAFF